This TCR beta chain came from a study of blood T cells in healthy people across ages. Turning to the study itself: The capture of about one barcoded beta molecule per two T cells was achieved by template switching.

Combining a sample-barcoded 5' primer with a J-beta primer mix, a second PCR ran for about 7 to 12 cycles. TCRdb re-analysed the 5' RACE reads in MiXCR, keeping a single row per CDR3 protein. The repertoire has roughly 700,000 distinct CDR3 sequences, about 30% of them found once; the top ten carry 15%. V dropped 4 bases and J dropped 1; count of bases not matched to a gene: 11. The CDR3 spans 17 residues. Germline CDR1 is SNHLY and CDR2 is FYNNEI. This clonotype was seen more than once but under ten times. Its target is unknown. Study-level points and caveats: Those diversity estimates obtained from one million T cells were thought to be underestimates. Diversity was higher, and naive CD4+ cells more numerous, in long-lived donors than in aged donors.

The rearrangement joins TRBV2 to TRBJ1-1, with 8 bases fitting TRBD1. Sequencing was performed on blood. This TCR was sampled from a woman aged 80 or older in good health. CDR3 bases: TGTGCCAGCAGTGCCGGTAGTGGACAGGGCTGGAACACTGAAGCTTTCTTT. Amino acids: CASSAGSGQGWNTEAFF.